The clone carrying this T cell receptor beta chain has a single count. The CDR3 sequence is 16 residues long. CDR1 and CDR2 from the germline V gene are SGHTA and FQGNSA. V dropped 2 bases and J dropped 5; count of bases not matched to a gene: 7. This entry belongs to a study of monozygotic twins with cystic fibrosis. Assay used: immunoSEQ multiplex PCR; TCRdb lists only in-frame clones, some missing. The sample records approximately 17,000 clones, around 96% being singletons. Sample: blood. This TCR derives from a girl under 10 years old with cystic fibrosis. The chain carries TRBV7-2 and TRBJ2-5; TRBD2 agrees at 11 bases. Here the CDR3 DNA reads TGTGCCAGCAGCTTAAGCACTAGCGGGGGTGGGGAGACCCAGTACTTC. Translated: CASSLSTSGGGETQYF.